The 29 T cell receptor beta chains reported below all come from one sample, sequenced in a study of tumor-infiltrating lymphocytes in primary liver carcinoma. The investigators made TCR beta cDNA from about 500 ng total RNA, using a constant-region primer. Investigators got TCR beta libraries out of three nested multiplex PCR rounds, done with slightly modified ARM-PCR. TRBV1-TRBV30 forward primers paired with a C-beta reverse primer were used in the first two PCR rounds, which ran approximately 11 cycles each. TCRdb itself ran the multiplex PCR reads through MiXCR, one entry per CDR3 protein. The table lists about 120,000 distinct CDR3 sequences, around 70% of them singletons, with roughly 8.1% in the top ten. For each extraction, RNA and DNA were obtained together from about 20-30 mg of unsorted bulk tissue. Sequenced material: tumor-adjacent normal liver tissue. These receptors came from an older woman with primary liver carcinoma and hepatitis B virus infection.

In this sample, this clonotype turned up many times. The chain couples TRBV28 to TRBJ2-7, with D perhaps being TRBD1 or TRBD2 (5 bases each). The CDR3 has 16 amino acids. Germline V lookup: CDR1 MDHEN, CDR2 SYDVKM. V was pared by 8 bases and J by 1 base, with 21 bases between. The CDR3: CASFSAGTDFSYEQYF. CDR3 coding DNA: TGTGCCAGCTTCTCGGCTGGGACGGACTTTTCCTACGAGCAGTACTTC.

This clonotype was observed a single time. At one end, the junction sequence differs from germline, possibly due to a read error. The chain recombines TRBV5-1 with TRBJ1-1, with D uncertain. Germline V lookup: CDR1 SGHRS, CDR2 YFSETQ. The length of the CDR3 is 16 residues. CDR3 DNA sequence: TGCACCAGCAGCTTGGAAGCGATAACTTCGAACACTGAAGCTTTCTTT. It specifies CTSSLEAITSNTEAFF.

Comment on this clonotype: This may be a read error, as it is one base from a much larger clone. V and J are TRBV7-9 and TRBJ2-1; 7 bases are shared with TRBD2. Germline V gene sequence: CDR1 SEHNR, CDR2 FQNEAQ (reference sequence). This CDR3 is 15 amino acids long. J gave up 8 bases and V 3 bases, and 10 bases lay outside the gene matches. CDR3 DNA sequence: TGTGCCAGCAGCTTTTTGGGAGGGGTTATGGATGAGCAGTTCTTC. Encoded protein: CASSFLGGVMDEQFF. Complete variable domain (other parts from reference TRBV7-9 and TRBJ2-1): DTGVSQNPRHKITKRGQNVTFRCDPISEHNRLYWYRQTLGQGPEFLTYFQNEAQLEKSRLLSDRFSAERPKGSFSTLEIQRTEQGDSAMYLCASSFLGGVMDEQFFGPGTRLTVL.

The rearrangement links TRBV29-1 to TRBJ2-3; 9 bases map to TRBD1. CDR3 length: 17 residues. Germline CDR1 SQVTM, CDR2 ANQGSEA. The DNA for the CDR3 is TGCATTGCGGACAGGCCGGGACAGGGAACAAGCACAGATACGCAGTATTTT. Its protein product is CIADRPGQGTSTDTQYF.

At least ten counts were recorded for this clonotype. CDR3 nucleotide sequence: TGTGCCAGCAACTCCGGGGCTCAGCCCCAGCATTTT. Its translation is CASNSGAQPQHF. The rearrangement links TRBV12-3 or TRBV12-4 to TRBJ1-5; tentative D call: TRBD1 (5 bases). Deletions cut 7 bases from V and 6 bases from J, with 10 bases between. This CDR3 is built from 12 residues.

This clonotype was seen a single time. A much larger clone is a single base away; this may be a read error. This rearrangement joins TRBV5-1 to TRBJ2-1, with D possibly matching TRBD1 (5 bases). Germline V gene lookup returns CDR1 SGHRS and CDR2 YFSETQ. This CDR3 has 13 residues. This chain's CDR3 is CANSLLQGNEQFF. The CDR3 region has the DNA TGCGCCAACAGCTTGCTCCAGGGCAATGAGCAGTTCTTC.

In regard to this clonotype: Since the CDR3 does not end with the conserved phenylalanine or tryptophan, this likely comes from a read error. The gene calls are TRBV28 and TRBJ2-3; the match to TRBD2 covers 7 bases. The CDR3 is 16 residues long. Germline V gene data show CDR1 as MDHEN and CDR2 as SYDVKM. The CDR3 loop reads CASSPPPSAGGGTQYY. The DNA of the CDR3 is TGTGCGAGCAGTCCCCCCCCGAGCGCCGGGGGAGGGACGCAGTATTAT.

This clonotype appeared a single time. The J gene is TRBJ2-1, the V gene TRBV14, with 7 bases that match TRBD2. Germline V CDR1 and CDR2: SGHDN, FVKESK. The CDR3 covers 17 residues. V shed 0 bases, J shed 13 bases, and the junction held 18 bases outside the gene matches. CDR3 sequence: CASSQDPREGAYSEQFF. In DNA, the CDR3 is TGTGCCAGCAGCCAAGATCCGAGGGAGGGCGCCTACAGTGAACAGTTCTTC.

This clonotype was found many times. This rearrangement joins TRBV28 to TRBJ1-2, with D possibly being TRBD1 (5 bases). The V end was cut by 2 bases, the J end by 5 bases, with 12 bases between. The CDR3 covers 14 residues. Per germline, CDR1 MDHEN and CDR2 SYDVKM. The CDR3 is CASSLTAGNYGYTF. The CDR3, as DNA: TGTGCCAGCAGTTTAACGGCAGGGAATTATGGCTACACCTTC.

Of note for this clonotype: A read error may explain this, as a much larger clone is one base away. The gene calls are TRBV7-9 and TRBJ2-1; 13 bases agree with TRBD2. CDR1 SEHNR and CDR2 FQNEAQ come from the germline V gene (reference sequence). V dropped 7 bases and J dropped 7; count of bases not matched to a gene: 10. CDR3 size: 16 residues. The CDR3 region is CASNPGTSGITNEQFF. CDR3 bases: TGTGCCAGCAACCCCGGGACTAGCGGGATTACGAATGAGCAGTTCTTC. The entire variable domain, with the rest obtained from reference TRBV7-9 and TRBJ2-1, is as follows: DTGVSQNPRHKITKRGQNVTFRCDPISEHNRLYWYRQTLGQGPEFLTYFQNEAQLEKSRLLSDRFSAERPKGSFSTLEIQRTEQGDSAMYLCASNPGTSGITNEQFFGPGTRLTVL.

Points on this clonotype: A read error is possible here, since a much larger clone lies one base away. The V and J genes are TRBV28 and TRBJ1-5, with D possibly matching TRBD1 (5 bases). Germline V gene data show CDR1 as MDHEN and CDR2 as SYDVKM. This CDR3 is 17 amino acids long. V dropped 10 bases and J dropped 0 bases, with 22 bases sitting between them. DNA of the CDR3: TGTGCCACCAGCCTTCGGGGCCCGGGTTATAGCAATCAGCCCCAGCATTTT. Encoded protein: CATSLRGPGYSNQPQHF.

In its sample, this clonotype was seen many times. The genes are TRBV7-8 and TRBJ2-1; D is perhaps TRBD1 or TRBD2 (5 bases each). The CDR3 length is 14 residues. Germline values: CDR1 SGHVS, CDR2 FQNEAQ. Trimming removed 4 bases at V and 8 bases at J, with 15 bases between. The CDR3 here is CASSYHRGADEQFF. CDR3 nucleotides: TGTGCCAGCAGCTACCACCGGGGCGCGGATGAGCAGTTCTTC.

Concerning this clonotype itself: Given the absence of the conserved phenylalanine or tryptophan at the CDR3 end, a read error is likely. V usage is TRBV6-1 and J usage is TRBJ2-3; perhaps TRBD2 as D (5 bases). Per germline, CDR1 MNHNS and CDR2 SASEGT. V gave up 8 bases and J gave up 0 bases, with 15 bases separating them. This CDR3 region has 15 residues. The CDR3 region is CASLRGLVSTDTQYS. In DNA form, the CDR3 reads TGTGCCAGCCTTCGAGGGCTAGTTAGCACAGATACGCAGTATTCT.

Notes on this clonotype: One end of the junction does not line up with germline, which may come from a read error. The J gene is TRBJ2-3, the V gene TRBV11-2; D not resolved. The CDR3 length is 13 residues. Germline-derived CDR1 and CDR2 are SGHAT and FQNNGV. CDR3 sequence: CASRSTRADTQYF. The CDR3 DNA follows: TGCGCCAGTAGGTCGACCCGAGCAGATACGCAGTATTTT.

This clonotype was seen just once. The junction differs from germline at one of its ends, possibly a read error. CDR3 sequence (DNA): TGTACCAGCAGCTTGGGACTAACAGGAATTGAGCAGTTCTTC. This translates into CTSSLGLTGIEQFF. The chain employs TRBV11-3 and TRBJ2-1; 7 bases fit TRBD2. Germline CDR1 SGHNT, CDR2 YENEEA. This CDR3 is 14 amino acids long.

The chain links TRBV18 to TRBJ2-7; D is ambiguous. Germline V gene lookup returns CDR1 KGHSH and CDR2 LQKENI. Trimming stripped 4 bases from V and 3 bases from J, with 10 bases between. The CDR3 loop spans 13 amino acids. CDR3 amino acids: CASSHGPSYEQYF. In nucleotides, the CDR3 is TGTGCCAGCTCACACGGTCCCAGCTACGAGCAGTACTTC.

The rearrangement uses TRBV18 and TRBJ2-1, with TRBD2 matching 9 bases. The CDR3 contains 15 residues. Trimming removed 5 bases from V and 3 bases from J; junction bases left unmatched: 5. Germline assignment: CDR1 KGHSH and CDR2 LQKENI. CDR3 bases: TGTGCCAGCTCAGCAAGACTAGCGGACTACAATGAGCAGTTCTTC. This sequence encodes CASSARLADYNEQFF.

This chain links TRBV30 with TRBJ2-3; 12 bases match TRBD2. Per the germline V gene, CDR1 is GTSNPN and CDR2 is SVGIG (reference sequence). The ends lost 2 bases at V and 6 bases at J; junction bases unmatched: 9. The CDR3 length is 16 residues. CDR3 sequence (DNA): TGTGCCTGGAGTCAAGGGGGGACTAGCGGGTTTGATACGCAGTATTTT. As protein: CAWSQGGTSGFDTQYF.

About this clonotype itself: At one boundary the junction diverges from the germline segment, which might be a read error. DNA for the CDR3: TGTGCCTGCAGTCCCCCCAGCCGTCTGGGGGATACGCAGTATTTT. Translation gives CACSPPSRLGDTQYF. The J gene is TRBJ2-3, the V gene TRBV6-5; no reliable D call. The CDR3 runs to 15 residues. The germline CDR1 and CDR2 sequences are MNHEY and SVGAGI.

A remark on this clonotype: Being one base from a much bigger clone, this may be a read error. This CDR3 fails to terminate in the conserved phenylalanine or tryptophan, so it likely reflects a read error. The chain uses TRBV5-8 and TRBJ2-1, with 11 bases that match TRBD2. The CDR3 loop spans 17 amino acids. Germline assignment: CDR1 SGHTS and CDR2 YDEGEE. With V trimmed by 0 bases and J by 9 bases, 11 bases remained unmatched. The CDR3 protein is CASSLGLAGPQGCEQFL. In nucleotides, the CDR3 is TGTGCCAGCAGCTTGGGACTAGCGGGGCCCCAGGGGTGTGAGCAGTTCCTC.

As regards this clonotype: A much larger clone is a single base away; this may be a read error. The J gene is TRBJ2-1, the V gene TRBV5-1; D unclear. The CDR3 runs to 16 residues. The V end was cut by 1 base, the J end by 3 bases, with 14 bases between. Germline V gives CDR1 SGHRS, CDR2 YFSETQ. The CDR3 is CASSLTRSIVYNEQFF. The DNA of the CDR3 is TGCGCCAGCAGCTTGACAAGATCAATTGTCTACAATGAGCAGTTCTTC.

To note about this clonotype: At one of its ends the junction is not consistent with the germline gene, which may arise from a read error. This sequence joins TRBV5-4 and TRBJ2-1; D is possibly TRBD2 (5 bases). The CDR3 contains 14 residues. Germline V gene data show CDR1 as SGHNT and CDR2 as YYREEE (reference sequence). CDR3 sequence reads: CASSLVLAYNEQFF. CDR3 DNA sequence: TGTGCCAGCAGTTTGGTACTAGCCTACAATGAGCAGTTCTTC.

Points on this clonotype: Since the CDR3 does not end with the conserved phenylalanine or tryptophan, this likely comes from a read error. The chain joins TRBV6-1 to TRBJ2-1, with 8 positions matching TRBD1. Germline V lookup: CDR1 MNHNS, CDR2 SASEGT. The CDR3 contains 14 residues. Here the CDR3 DNA reads TGTGCCACCAGTTTGGACAGGGTCTTGGCCGGGCAGTTCTCC. Its protein is CATSLDRVLAGQFS.

As regards this clonotype: This is likely a read error, given that the CDR3 carries no conserved phenylalanine or tryptophan at its end. This chain joins TRBV6-5 and TRBJ1-2; D might be TRBD1 (6 bases). Trimming stripped 5 bases from V and 3 bases from J, with 16 bases between. Germline loops: CDR1 MNHEY, CDR2 SVGAGI. The CDR3 runs to 15 residues. The CDR3 loop reads CASSPPTGNYYGYTY. Here the CDR3 DNA reads TGTGCCAGCAGTCCCCCTACAGGGAATTACTATGGCTACACCTAC.

The rearrangement links TRBV20-1 to TRBJ1-6; D may be TRBD1 (5 bases). V lost 5 bases to trimming and J lost 0 bases, with 20 bases between them. The CDR3 is 18 residues long. The germline gives CDR1 DFQATT, CDR2 SNEGSKA (reference sequence). The CDR3 bases are TGCAGTGCTGGGGGGACGGGGGACGGGCTCTCCTATAATTCACCCCTCCACTTT. Its translation is CSAGGTGDGLSYNSPLHF.

This clonotype was counted a single time. One junction end disagrees with the germline gene, perhaps due to a read error. The V and J genes are TRBV29-1 and TRBJ2-5; D is unresolved. The germline V gene encodes CDR1 SQVTM and CDR2 ANQGSEA. The CDR3 extends over 11 amino acids. For the CDR3, the DNA is TGCAGCGTGAGCCAGCAAGAGACCCAGTATTTC. Encoded protein: CSVSQQETQYF.

A remark on this clonotype: Relative to the germline gene, one junction end is altered; a read error may explain this. The gene calls are TRBV6-2 or TRBV6-3 and TRBJ2-7, with unresolved D. This CDR3 contains 12 residues. CDR1 MNHEY and CDR2 SVGEGT come from the germline V gene. The CDR3 DNA is TGTGCCTGCAGTCCACACCTCTACGAGCAGCGCTTC. This translates into CACSPHLYEQRF.

The chain joins TRBV6-1 to TRBJ2-7; no definite D call. CDR1 and CDR2 (germline): MNHNS, SASEGT. V gave up 8 bases and J gave up 0 bases, with 14 bases separating them. This CDR3 has 14 residues. The CDR3 region is CASGIEVSSYEQYF. CDR3 bases: TGTGCCAGCGGGATAGAGGTGAGCTCCTACGAGCAGTACTTC.

The rearrangement uses TRBV6-2 or TRBV6-3 and TRBJ2-1; D possibly corresponds to TRBD1 (5 bases). The V gene lost 4 bases and the J gene lost 5 bases, with 9 bases spanning the gap. The germline V gene has CDR1 MNHEY and CDR2 SVGEGT. This CDR3 region has 13 residues. CDR3 amino acids: CASSCLQDNEQFF. The CDR3 bases are TGTGCCAGCAGTTGCTTACAGGACAATGAGCAGTTCTTC.